These T cell receptor beta chains were read from a single sample in a study of monozygotic twins with inflammatory bowel disease. TCRdb reanalyzed the 5' RACE reads, giving one entry per CDR3 protein sequence and no DNA. The sample has around 370,000 distinct CDR3 sequences, and its top ten clones hold around 2.6%. The sequenced sample consisted of blood. These receptor sequences come from a human donor with ulcerative colitis or Crohn's disease, or a healthy co-twin of an affected twin (not recorded which). Each CDR3 is given with its conserved first and last residue. Each record gives: J gene, V gene, CDR3 protein.

j_gene: TRBJ1-2
v_gene: TRBV7-3
CDR3aa: CASSLTGGGVYGYTF

j_gene: TRBJ2-2
v_gene: TRBV20-1
CDR3aa: CSHGGGWVTGELFF

j_gene: TRBJ2-3
v_gene: TRBV7-9
CDR3aa: CASSLGLAVFPDTQYF

j_gene: TRBJ2-7
v_gene: TRBV29-1
CDR3aa: CSVATGGGSYEQYF

j_gene: TRBJ2-1
v_gene: TRBV18
CDR3aa: CASSPSGTPSIDNEQFF

j_gene: TRBJ1-1
v_gene: TRBV15
CDR3aa: CATSRGPGTVSAAAFF

j_gene: TRBJ2-2
v_gene: TRBV4-3
CDR3aa: CASSQESTGGANTGELFF

j_gene: TRBJ2-2
v_gene: TRBV5-5
CDR3aa: CASSPTSGGGTGELFF

j_gene: TRBJ1-4
v_gene: TRBV20-1
CDR3aa: CSASGQWAEKLFF

j_gene: TRBJ1-3
v_gene: TRBV29-1
CDR3aa: CSVGDRVTGNTIYF

j_gene: TRBJ2-1
v_gene: TRBV12-3/TRBV12-4
CDR3aa: CASSPDRRYNEQFF

j_gene: TRBJ2-2
v_gene: TRBV4-3
CDR3aa: CASSQDVGRVGELFF

j_gene: TRBJ2-5
v_gene: TRBV6-1
CDR3aa: CASSGQTGGLETQYF

j_gene: TRBJ2-1
v_gene: TRBV7-6
CDR3aa: CASSLLGPPYNEQFF

j_gene: TRBJ2-5
v_gene: TRBV12-3/TRBV12-4
CDR3aa: CAGSSTRETQYF

j_gene: TRBJ2-3
v_gene: TRBV6-1
CDR3aa: CASSSRGVSPSTDTQYF

j_gene: TRBJ1-1
v_gene: TRBV7-9
CDR3aa: CASSLNMKLNTEAFF

j_gene: TRBJ2-2
v_gene: TRBV29-1
CDR3aa: CSVGEANTGELFF

j_gene: TRBJ1-5
v_gene: TRBV30
CDR3aa: CAWTPGVGASNQPQHF

j_gene: TRBJ1-1
v_gene: TRBV5-1
CDR3aa: CASSQQGTNTEAFF

j_gene: TRBJ2-7
v_gene: TRBV6-5
CDR3aa: CASSYDGLAIPYEQYF

j_gene: TRBJ2-7
v_gene: TRBV5-6
CDR3aa: CAHDTGVNYEQYF

j_gene: TRBJ2-7
v_gene: TRBV14
CDR3aa: CASSQAFCFFLQGPYEQYF

j_gene: TRBJ1-5
v_gene: TRBV5-5
CDR3aa: CASSLRGAGQPQHF

j_gene: TRBJ2-1
v_gene: TRBV9
CDR3aa: CASSVRLAGGHPLDNEQFF

j_gene: TRBJ1-2
v_gene: TRBV12-3/TRBV12-4
CDR3aa: CASSSPRGGLNYGYTF

j_gene: TRBJ2-3
v_gene: TRBV3-1
CDR3aa: CASSQRTASTDTQYF

j_gene: TRBJ1-4
v_gene: TRBV5-1
CDR3aa: CASSLGGGATNEKLFF

j_gene: TRBJ1-1
v_gene: TRBV19
CDR3aa: CASPVRDRTKAFF

j_gene: TRBJ2-7
v_gene: TRBV14
CDR3aa: CASSQEAFDSSYEQYF

j_gene: TRBJ1-6
v_gene: TRBV7-9
CDR3aa: CASRRTGAGSPLHF

j_gene: TRBJ1-1
v_gene: TRBV20-1
CDR3aa: CSASRGTGYTEAFF

j_gene: TRBJ1-6
v_gene: TRBV6-5
CDR3aa: CASRSPRRPYNSPLHF

j_gene: TRBJ1-2
v_gene: TRBV5-5
CDR3aa: CASTMGVGYGYTF

j_gene: TRBJ2-7
v_gene: TRBV15
CDR3aa: CATSRDLGGRYEQYF

j_gene: TRBJ2-1
v_gene: TRBV7-3
CDR3aa: CASSLSSGGTSSYNEQFF

j_gene: TRBJ1-1
v_gene: TRBV28
CDR3aa: CASSPGMGNTEAFF

j_gene: TRBJ2-5
v_gene: TRBV5-1
CDR3aa: CASSPNGETQYF

j_gene: TRBJ2-5
v_gene: TRBV7-9
CDR3aa: CASSSKLETGRGETQYF

j_gene: TRBJ2-7
v_gene: TRBV9
CDR3aa: CASSAGTGGSYEQYF

j_gene: TRBJ2-7
v_gene: TRBV28
CDR3aa: CATSRGGGNEQYF

j_gene: TRBJ1-1
v_gene: TRBV30
CDR3aa: CAWIDRQMNTEAFF

j_gene: TRBJ2-3
v_gene: TRBV19
CDR3aa: CASSRGAVRTDTQYF

j_gene: TRBJ1-5
v_gene: TRBV18
CDR3aa: CASSPGRDPQPQHF

j_gene: TRBJ2-1
v_gene: TRBV18
CDR3aa: CASSPLPTVTDEQFF

j_gene: TRBJ2-3
v_gene: TRBV6-5
CDR3aa: CASSYREVAGGGTDTQYF

j_gene: TRBJ2-2
v_gene: TRBV20-1
CDR3aa: CSARDLAGVPGELFF

j_gene: TRBJ2-7
v_gene: TRBV6-2/TRBV6-3
CDR3aa: CASSYDLSYEQYF

j_gene: TRBJ1-5
v_gene: TRBV12-3/TRBV12-4
CDR3aa: CASSFRQSPYSNQPQHF